This T cell receptor (beta chain) emerged from a study of shared clonotypes between healthy human individuals (dated by TCRdb to the early 2020s). The study in broad terms: A few men and a couple of women, aged 18 to 49 years, made up the cohort. Each donor's leukapheresis produced roughly between roughly 0.85 and 9.5 billion PBMCs. Different laboratories and diverse techniques were used to prepare libraries and sequence TCR repertoires, to increase sequencing depth and limit assay-specific biases. Per donor, three plates each were used for CD4 naive and CD4 memory, two for CD8 naive, and one for CD8 memory. Blood TCR repertoires of about 5 healthy adults were deeply sequenced to estimate repertoire size and the extent of clonotype sharing between individuals.

This clone was seen only a few times. This clone's antigen is unknown. No base qualities exist here, and no much larger clone lies one base off it. The donors were healthy, HIV-negative adults with no recently reported acute infections or vaccinations. Every donor was a Caucasian adult living in Nashville, Tennessee, USA. CD4+ T cells were enriched by magnetic negative selection; naive cells were then positively selected on CD45RA, and the negative fraction formed the memory subset. After blood collection by leukapheresis, PBMCs were isolated using Ficoll-Histopaque density gradient centrifugation and then cryopreserved in the vapor phase of liquid nitrogen. Analytical flow cytometry was used to check the purity and quantity of every magnetically sorted T cell population. Genomic DNA was isolated from every sorted fraction and measured by UV absorbance on a Nanodrop 2000c. Using the deep immunoSEQ assay, TCR CDR3 regions were amplified from genomic DNA by multiplex PCR. Extracted genomic DNA from each cell subset was distributed evenly across all wells of several immunoSEQ 96-well plates, and each plate was treated as a replicate. For sorted subsets, each replicate PCR was loaded with around 200 ng genomic DNA, equivalent to 30,000 or so T cell genomes. The purified libraries were quantified using a Qubit 3.0 fluorometer, sized with a Bioanalyzer 2100, and then quantified again using the KAPA Library Quantification kit. Every immunoSEQ 96-well plate was sequenced on a separate single-read 150-cycle Illumina NextSeq 550 flow cell. As for how the authors treated the data: The immunoSEQ output contained only junctional sequences without quality scores, so filtering could not match that applied to full-length reads. Sequences were annotated with PyIR, a Python wrapper for IgBLAST v1.9, using IMGT germline references to assign V/J genes and CDR3. Reads with weak V/J assignments (E-value above 1e-6), missing CDR3, stop codons, out-of-frame junctions, or ambiguous translated residues were removed. V3J clonotypes were defined as sequences sharing an identical inferred V gene, J gene, and CDR3 amino acid sequence. Percentage overlap between repertoires was computed as shared unique clonotypes divided by the size of the smaller repertoire. Repertoire richness was assessed with RTK rarefaction, the Chao1 estimator, and Recon v2.1 estimates of unobserved clonotypes. OLGA was used to compute generation probabilities for all TCRbeta clonotypes that the gDNA method yielded from a few donors. In its TCRdb copy, this immuneACCESS table keeps in-frame sequences only and misses some clones. Where compared with another copy, unresolved V genes explain less than half of these, and the others have no known cause. The D gene and trimming were derived from the DNA, and the V and J assignments and clone size from that table. The sample includes 950,000 to 1,200,000 clones, with roughly 77% observed a single time. Of the sample, roughly 0.83% is held by the ten largest clones.

The CDR3 numbers 14 residues from cysteine through phenylalanine. Left in the record is the CDR3 DNA by itself, 42 bases read in frame from the first base. V and J lose 2 bases and 4 bases, and a span of 11 bases separates them. From the germline V gene, CDR1 is MDHEN and CDR2 is SYDVKM. Results the study describes overall, beyond this receptor: Sharing across a few donors was observed for around 5% of naive CD4, under 4% of naive CD8, around 2.5% of memory CD4, and roughly 0.4% of memory CD8 clonotypes. Pairwise subsampling led to the expectation that sequencing depth would affect the degree of clonotype sharing among donors. Only blood was sampled, and tissue TCR repertoires likely differ from those in blood. Even with the large sequencing depth, rarefaction of the sorted-subset datasets indicated that sequencing was incomplete. The small number of donors limited the genetic and exposure-history diversity represented. Compared with non-shared clonotypes, the clonotypes found in all four sorted-subset donors had higher generation probabilities. Naive subsets generally had larger estimated clonotype richness than memory subsets did.

The receptor's source is a man between 18 and 35 years old in good health. Some clones in this sample may be carry-over from other donors' samples. The chain links TRBV28 with TRBJ1-2; the D gene is unclear. The sample taken for sequencing was memory CD4+ T cells from PBMCs. In the paper's terms, the cell subset or site label means: CD45RA-negative fraction. The sequenced DNA: TGTGCCAGCAGTTTAAGCATCCTGACCTATGGCTACACCTTC. Translation gives CASSLSILTYGYTF.